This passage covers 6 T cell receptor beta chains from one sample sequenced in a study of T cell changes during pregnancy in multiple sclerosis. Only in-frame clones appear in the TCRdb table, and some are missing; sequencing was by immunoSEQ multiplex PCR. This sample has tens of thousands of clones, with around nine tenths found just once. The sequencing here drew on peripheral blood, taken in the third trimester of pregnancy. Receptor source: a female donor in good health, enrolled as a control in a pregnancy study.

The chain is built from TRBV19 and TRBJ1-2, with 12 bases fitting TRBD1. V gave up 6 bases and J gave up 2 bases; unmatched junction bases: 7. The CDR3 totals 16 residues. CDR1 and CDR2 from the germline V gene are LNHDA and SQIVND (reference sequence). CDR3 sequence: CASSRRDRGHNYGYTF. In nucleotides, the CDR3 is TGTGCCAGTAGCCGCCGGGACAGGGGGCACAACTATGGCTACACCTTC.

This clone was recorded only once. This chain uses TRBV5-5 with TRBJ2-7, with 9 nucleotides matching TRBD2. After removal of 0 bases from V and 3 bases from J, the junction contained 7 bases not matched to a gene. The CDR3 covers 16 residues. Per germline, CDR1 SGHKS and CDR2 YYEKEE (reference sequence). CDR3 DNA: TGTGCCAGCAGCTTGGCCGGGCTAGCGGGACACTACGAGCAGTACTTC. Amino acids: CASSLAGLAGHYEQYF.

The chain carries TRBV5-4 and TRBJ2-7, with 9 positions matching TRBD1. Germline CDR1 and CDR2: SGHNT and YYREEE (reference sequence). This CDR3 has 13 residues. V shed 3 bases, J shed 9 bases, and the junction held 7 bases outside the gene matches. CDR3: CASSSGTGKWQYF. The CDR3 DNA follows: TGTGCCAGCAGCTCAGGGACAGGGAAATGGCAGTACTTC.

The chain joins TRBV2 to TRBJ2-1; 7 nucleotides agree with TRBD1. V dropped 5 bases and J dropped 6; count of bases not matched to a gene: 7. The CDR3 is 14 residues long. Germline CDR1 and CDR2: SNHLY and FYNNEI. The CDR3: CASSLDRASNEQFF. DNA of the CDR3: TGTGCCAGCAGTCTAGACAGGGCCTCCAATGAGCAGTTCTTC.

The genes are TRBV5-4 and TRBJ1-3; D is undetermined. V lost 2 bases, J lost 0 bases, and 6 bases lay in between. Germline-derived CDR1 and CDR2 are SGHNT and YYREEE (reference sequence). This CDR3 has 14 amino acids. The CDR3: CASSFQNSGNTIYF. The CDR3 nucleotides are TGTGCCAGCAGCTTCCAGAACTCTGGAAACACCATATATTTT.

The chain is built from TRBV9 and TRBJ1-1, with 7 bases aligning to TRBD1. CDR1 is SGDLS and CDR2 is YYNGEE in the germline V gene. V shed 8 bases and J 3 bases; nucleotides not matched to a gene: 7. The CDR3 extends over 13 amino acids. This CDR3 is CASNQGGDTEAFF. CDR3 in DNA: TGTGCCAGTAACCAGGGGGGAGACACTGAAGCTTTCTTT.